The clone carrying this TCR beta chain was recorded once. The sample is drawn from a study of blood T cell repertoires in COVID-19. Study in general: Samples representing acute and convalescent COVID-19 were sourced from the United States, Italy and Spain.

Looked up from germline, CDR1 is LNHDA and CDR2 is SQIVND (reference sequence). V shed 7 bases and J 1 base; nucleotides not matched to a gene: 7. This CDR3 region has 15 residues. Clones were read by immunoSEQ multiplex PCR, and TCRdb kept only the in-frame ones, dropping some. Of roughly 250,000 clones detected, about 80% appear once; the ten largest clones hold more than 8%. This TCR was recovered from an elderly woman with acute or convalescent COVID-19. The genes are TRBV19 and TRBJ1-5; 7 nucleotides agree with TRBD1. Sequenced: peripheral blood. CDR3 bases: TGTGCCAGTATTAAAGACAGGGCCAGCAATCAGCCCCAGCATTTT. It codes for CASIKDRASNQPQHF.